This T cell receptor beta chain emerged from a study of T cell changes during pregnancy in multiple sclerosis. Data came from immunoSEQ multiplex PCR; TCRdb stores just in-frame clones and leaves some out. Among about 70,000 clones listed, roughly 94% were seen once. The CDR3 has 16 amino acids. V was clipped by 4 bases and J by 4 bases; unmatched bases: 12. The germline V gene encodes CDR1 SGHTA and CDR2 FQGTGA. The sequenced sample was peripheral blood, obtained in the third trimester of pregnancy. The chain is built from TRBV7-3 and TRBJ1-1; 7 nucleotides match TRBD1. The clonotype originates from a female donor with multiple sclerosis, enrolled in a pregnancy study. CDR3 in DNA: TGTGCCAGCAGCTCCCAACCAGGGGGGTTTGGCACTGAAGCTTTCTTT. Its protein is CASSSQPGGFGTEAFF.